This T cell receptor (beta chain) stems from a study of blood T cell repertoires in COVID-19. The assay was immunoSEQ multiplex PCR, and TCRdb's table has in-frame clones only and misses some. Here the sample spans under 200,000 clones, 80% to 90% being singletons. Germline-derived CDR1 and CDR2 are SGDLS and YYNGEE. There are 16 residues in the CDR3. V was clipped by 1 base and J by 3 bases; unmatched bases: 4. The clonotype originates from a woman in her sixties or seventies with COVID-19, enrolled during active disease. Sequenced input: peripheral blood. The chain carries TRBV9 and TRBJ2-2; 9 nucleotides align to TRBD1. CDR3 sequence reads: CASSVTGGVHTGELFF. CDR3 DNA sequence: TGTGCCAGCAGCGTAACAGGGGGCGTGCACACCGGGGAGCTGTTTTTT.